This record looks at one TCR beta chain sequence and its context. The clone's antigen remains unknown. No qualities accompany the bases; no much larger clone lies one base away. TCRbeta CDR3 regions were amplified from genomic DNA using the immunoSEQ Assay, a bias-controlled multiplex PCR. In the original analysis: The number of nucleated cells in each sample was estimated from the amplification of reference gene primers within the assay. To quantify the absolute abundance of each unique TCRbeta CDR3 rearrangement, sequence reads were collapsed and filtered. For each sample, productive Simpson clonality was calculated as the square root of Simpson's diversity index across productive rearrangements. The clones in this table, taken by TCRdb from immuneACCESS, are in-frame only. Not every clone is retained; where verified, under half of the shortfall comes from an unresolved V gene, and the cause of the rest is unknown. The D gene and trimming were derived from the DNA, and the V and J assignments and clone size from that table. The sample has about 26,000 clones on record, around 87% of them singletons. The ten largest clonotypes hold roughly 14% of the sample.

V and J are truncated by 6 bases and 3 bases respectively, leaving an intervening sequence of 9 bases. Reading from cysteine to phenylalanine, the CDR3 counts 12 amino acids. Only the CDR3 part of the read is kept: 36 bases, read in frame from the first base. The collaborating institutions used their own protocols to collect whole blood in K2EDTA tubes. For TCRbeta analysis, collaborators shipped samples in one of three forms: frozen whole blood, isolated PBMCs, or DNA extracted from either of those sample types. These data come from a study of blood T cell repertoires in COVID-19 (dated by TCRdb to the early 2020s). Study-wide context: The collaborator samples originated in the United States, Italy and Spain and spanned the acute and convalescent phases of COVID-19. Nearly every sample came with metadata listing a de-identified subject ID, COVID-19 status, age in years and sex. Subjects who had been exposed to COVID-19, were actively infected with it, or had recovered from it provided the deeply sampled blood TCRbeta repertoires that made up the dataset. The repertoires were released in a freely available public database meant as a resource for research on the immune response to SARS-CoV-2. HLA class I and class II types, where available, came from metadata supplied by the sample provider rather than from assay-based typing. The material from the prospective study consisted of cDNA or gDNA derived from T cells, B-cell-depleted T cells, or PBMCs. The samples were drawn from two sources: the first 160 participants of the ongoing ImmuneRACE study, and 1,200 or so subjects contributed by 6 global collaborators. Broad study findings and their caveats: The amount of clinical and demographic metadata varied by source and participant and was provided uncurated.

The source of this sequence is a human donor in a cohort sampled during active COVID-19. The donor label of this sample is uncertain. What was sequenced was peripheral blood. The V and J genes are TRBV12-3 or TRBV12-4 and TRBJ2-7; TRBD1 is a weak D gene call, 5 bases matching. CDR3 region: CASSLDIYEQYF. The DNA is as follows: TGTGCCAGCAGCCTGGACATCTACGAGCAGTACTTC.